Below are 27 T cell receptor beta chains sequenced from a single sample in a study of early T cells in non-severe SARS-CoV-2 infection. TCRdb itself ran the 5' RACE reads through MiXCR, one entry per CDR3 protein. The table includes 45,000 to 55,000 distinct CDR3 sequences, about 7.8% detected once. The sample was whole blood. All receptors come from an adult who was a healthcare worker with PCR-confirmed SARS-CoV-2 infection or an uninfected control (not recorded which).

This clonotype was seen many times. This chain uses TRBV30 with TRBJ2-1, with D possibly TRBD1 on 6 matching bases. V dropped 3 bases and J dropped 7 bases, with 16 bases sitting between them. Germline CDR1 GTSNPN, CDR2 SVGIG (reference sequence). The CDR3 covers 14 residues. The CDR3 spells CAWSRQGRMNEQFF. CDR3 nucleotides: TGTGCCTGGAGCAGGCAGGGGAGAATGAATGAGCAGTTCTTC. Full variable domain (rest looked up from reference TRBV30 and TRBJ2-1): SQTIHQWPATLVQPVGSPLSLECTVEGTSNPNLYWYRQAAGRGLQLLFYSVGIGQISSEVPQNLSASRPQDRQFILSSKKLLLSDSGFYLCAWSRQGRMNEQFFGPGTRLTVL.

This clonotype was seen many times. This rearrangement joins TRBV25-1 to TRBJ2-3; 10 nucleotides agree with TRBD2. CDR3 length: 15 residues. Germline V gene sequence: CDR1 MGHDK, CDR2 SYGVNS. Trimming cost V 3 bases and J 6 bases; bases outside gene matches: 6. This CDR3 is CASSEKAGGLDTQYF. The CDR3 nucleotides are TGTGCCAGCAGTGAGAAAGCGGGGGGGCTGGATACGCAGTATTTT.

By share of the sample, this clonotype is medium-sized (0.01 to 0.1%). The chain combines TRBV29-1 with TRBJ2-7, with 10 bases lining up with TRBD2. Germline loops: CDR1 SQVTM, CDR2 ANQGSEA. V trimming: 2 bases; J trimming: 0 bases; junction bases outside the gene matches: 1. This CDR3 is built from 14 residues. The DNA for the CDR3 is TGCAGCGTTGAACTAGCGGGGGCCTCCTACGAGCAGTACTTC. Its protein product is CSVELAGASYEQYF.

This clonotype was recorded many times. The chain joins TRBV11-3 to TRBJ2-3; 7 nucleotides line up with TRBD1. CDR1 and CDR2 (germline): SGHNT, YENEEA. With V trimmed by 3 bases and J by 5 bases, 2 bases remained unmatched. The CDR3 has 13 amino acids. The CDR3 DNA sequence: TGTGCCAGCAGCTTCCGACAGGGAGATACGCAGTATTTT. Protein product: CASSFRQGDTQYF.

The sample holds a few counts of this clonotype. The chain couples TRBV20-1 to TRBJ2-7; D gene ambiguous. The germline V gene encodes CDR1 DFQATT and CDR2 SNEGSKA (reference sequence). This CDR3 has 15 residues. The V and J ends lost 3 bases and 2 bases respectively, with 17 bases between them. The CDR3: CSASPRANSAYEQYF. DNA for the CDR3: TGCAGTGCTAGCCCCCGGGCCAACAGTGCCTACGAGCAGTACTTC.

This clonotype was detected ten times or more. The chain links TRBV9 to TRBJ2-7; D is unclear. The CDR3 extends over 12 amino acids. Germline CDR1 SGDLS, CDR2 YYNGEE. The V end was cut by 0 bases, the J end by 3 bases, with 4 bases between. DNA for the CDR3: TGTGCCAGCAGCGTAGTCGACTACGAGCAGTACTTC. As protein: CASSVVDYEQYF.

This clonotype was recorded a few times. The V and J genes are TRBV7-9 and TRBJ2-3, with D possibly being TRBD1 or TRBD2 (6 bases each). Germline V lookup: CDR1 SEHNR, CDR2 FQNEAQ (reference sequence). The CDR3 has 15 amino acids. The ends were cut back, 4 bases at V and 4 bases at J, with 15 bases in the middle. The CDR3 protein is CASSSGAESPDTQYF. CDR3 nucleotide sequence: TGTGCCAGCAGCTCGGGGGCAGAGTCCCCAGATACGCAGTATTTT.

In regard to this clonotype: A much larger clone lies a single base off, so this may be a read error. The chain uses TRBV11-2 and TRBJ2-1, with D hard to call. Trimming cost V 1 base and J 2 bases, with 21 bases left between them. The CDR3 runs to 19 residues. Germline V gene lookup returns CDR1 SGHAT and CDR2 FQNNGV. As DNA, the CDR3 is TGTGCCAGCAGCTTAGGGATGGGCCGGCCGTATAGCCCCTACAATGAGCAGTTCTTC. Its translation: CASSLGMGRPYSPYNEQFF.

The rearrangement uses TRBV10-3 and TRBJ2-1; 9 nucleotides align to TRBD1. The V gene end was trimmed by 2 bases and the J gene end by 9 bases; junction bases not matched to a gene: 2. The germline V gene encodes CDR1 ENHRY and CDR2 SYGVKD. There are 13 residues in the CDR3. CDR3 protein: CAISETGGSEQFF. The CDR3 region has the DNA TGTGCCATCAGTGAGACAGGGGGCTCTGAGCAGTTCTTC.

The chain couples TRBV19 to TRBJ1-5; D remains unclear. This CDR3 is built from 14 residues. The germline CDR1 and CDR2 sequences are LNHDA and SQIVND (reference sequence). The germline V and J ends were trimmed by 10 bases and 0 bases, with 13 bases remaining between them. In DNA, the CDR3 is TGTGCCACGACCAGTCCGTATAGCAATCAGCCCCAGCATTTT. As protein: CATTSPYSNQPQHF.

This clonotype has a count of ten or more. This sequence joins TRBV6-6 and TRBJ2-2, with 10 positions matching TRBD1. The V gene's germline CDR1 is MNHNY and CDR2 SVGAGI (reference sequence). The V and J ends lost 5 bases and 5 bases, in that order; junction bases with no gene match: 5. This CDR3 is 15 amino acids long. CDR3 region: CASSIPGQGTGELFF. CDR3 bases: TGTGCCAGCAGTATACCGGGACAGGGGACCGGGGAGCTGTTTTTT.

Here the CDR3 reads CASSYGDRNTEAFF. For the CDR3, the DNA is TGTGCCAGCAGTTACGGGGACAGGAACACTGAAGCTTTCTTT. The chain joins TRBV28 to TRBJ1-1; 7 bases match TRBD1. There are 14 residues in the CDR3. Trimming removed 4 bases from V and 1 base from J; junction bases left unmatched: 3. Germline-derived CDR1 and CDR2 are MDHEN and SYDVKM.

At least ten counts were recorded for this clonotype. The CDR3 region is CASSIILAGGPTDTQYF. DNA of the CDR3: TGTGCCAGTAGTATAATTCTAGCGGGGGGGCCTACAGATACGCAGTATTTT. This rearrangement joins TRBV19 to TRBJ2-3; 12 nucleotides line up with TRBD2. Germline-derived CDR1 and CDR2 are LNHDA and SQIVND (reference sequence). With V trimmed by 2 bases and J by 3 bases, 6 bases remained unmatched. This CDR3 contains 17 residues.

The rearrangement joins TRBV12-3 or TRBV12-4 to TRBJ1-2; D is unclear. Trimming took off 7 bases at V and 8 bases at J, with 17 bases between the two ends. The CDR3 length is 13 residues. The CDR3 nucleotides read TGTGCCAGCACTTTCGGGGAGAGAGTCGGCTACACCTTC. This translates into CASTFGERVGYTF.

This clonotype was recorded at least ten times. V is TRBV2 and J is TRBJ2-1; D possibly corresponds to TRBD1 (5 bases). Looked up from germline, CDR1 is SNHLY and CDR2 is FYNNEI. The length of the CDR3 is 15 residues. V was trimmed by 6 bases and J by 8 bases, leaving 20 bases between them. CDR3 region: CASRSQGSTFDEQFF. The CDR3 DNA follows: TGTGCCAGCAGATCGCAGGGAAGCACTTTCGATGAGCAGTTCTTC.

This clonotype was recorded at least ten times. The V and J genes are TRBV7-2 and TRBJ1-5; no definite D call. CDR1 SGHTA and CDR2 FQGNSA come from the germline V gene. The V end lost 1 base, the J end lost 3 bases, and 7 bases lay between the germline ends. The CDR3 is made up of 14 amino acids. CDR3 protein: CASSLVGVNQPQHF. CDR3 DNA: TGTGCCAGCAGCTTAGTCGGAGTCAATCAGCCCCAGCATTTT.

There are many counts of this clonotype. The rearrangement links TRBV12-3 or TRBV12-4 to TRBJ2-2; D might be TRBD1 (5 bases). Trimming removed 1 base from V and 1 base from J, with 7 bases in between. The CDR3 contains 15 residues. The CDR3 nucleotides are TGTGCCAGCAGTTTAGGGCAGGGGAACACCGGGGAGCTGTTTTTT. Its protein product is CASSLGQGNTGELFF.

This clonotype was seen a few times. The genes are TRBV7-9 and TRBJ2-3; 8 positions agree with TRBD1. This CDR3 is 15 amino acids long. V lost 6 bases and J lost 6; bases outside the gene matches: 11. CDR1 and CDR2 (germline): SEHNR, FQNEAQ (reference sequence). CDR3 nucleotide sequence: TGTGCCAGCAGGCAAGGGACAGGCGGTGGTGATACGCAGTATTTT. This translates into CASRQGTGGGDTQYF.

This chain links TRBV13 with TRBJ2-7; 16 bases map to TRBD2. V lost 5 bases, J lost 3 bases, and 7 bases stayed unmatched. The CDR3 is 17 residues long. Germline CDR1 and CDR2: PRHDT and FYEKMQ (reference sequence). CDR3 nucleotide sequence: TGTGCCAGCAGCGGATCGGGACTAGCGGGGGGGAACTACGAGCAGTACTTC. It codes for CASSGSGLAGGNYEQYF.

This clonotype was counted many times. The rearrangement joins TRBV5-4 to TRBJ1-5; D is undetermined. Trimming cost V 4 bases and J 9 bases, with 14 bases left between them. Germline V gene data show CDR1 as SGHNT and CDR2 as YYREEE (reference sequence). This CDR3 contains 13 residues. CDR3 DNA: TGTGCCAGCAGCCGGGAAGGCCAAGGGCCCCAGCATTTT. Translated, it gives CASSREGQGPQHF. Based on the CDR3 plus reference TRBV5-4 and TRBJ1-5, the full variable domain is ETGVTQSPTHLIKTRGQQVTLRCSSQSGHNTVSWYQQALGQGPQFIFQYYREEENGRGNFPPRFSGLQFPNYSSELNVNALELDDSALYLCASSREGQGPQHFGDGTRLSIL.

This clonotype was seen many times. The CDR3 loop reads CASSYSRAVNTEAFF. DNA for the CDR3: TGTGCCAGCAGTTACTCGAGGGCCGTGAACACTGAAGCTTTCTTT. The chain is built from TRBV6-2 or TRBV6-3 and TRBJ1-1, with D hard to call. Germline assignment: CDR1 MNHEY and CDR2 SVGEGT. Trimming cost V 0 bases and J 0 bases, with 8 bases left between them. The CDR3 extends over 15 amino acids.

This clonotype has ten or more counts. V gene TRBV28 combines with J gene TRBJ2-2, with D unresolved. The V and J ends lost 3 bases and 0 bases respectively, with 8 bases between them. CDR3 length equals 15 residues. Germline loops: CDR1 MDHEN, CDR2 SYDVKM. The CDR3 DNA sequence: TGTGCCAGCAGTTTCTCACCGACGAACACCGGGGAGCTGTTTTTT. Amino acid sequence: CASSFSPTNTGELFF.

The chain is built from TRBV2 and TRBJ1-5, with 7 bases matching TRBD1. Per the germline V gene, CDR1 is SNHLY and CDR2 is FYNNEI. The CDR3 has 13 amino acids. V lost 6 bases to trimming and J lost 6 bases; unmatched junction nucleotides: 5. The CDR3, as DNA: TGTGCCAGCAGCCCCCAGGGGGGTCAGCCCCAGCATTTT. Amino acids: CASSPQGGQPQHF.

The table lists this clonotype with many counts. CDR3 region: CASSPGQGVTDTQYF. The CDR3 nucleotides read TGTGCCAGCAGCCCGGGACAGGGGGTCACAGATACGCAGTATTTT. The chain is built from TRBV9 and TRBJ2-3; 11 bases are a match to TRBD1. The CDR3 totals 15 residues. V shed 4 bases and J 2 bases; nucleotides not matched to a gene: 3. Per germline, CDR1 SGDLS and CDR2 YYNGEE.

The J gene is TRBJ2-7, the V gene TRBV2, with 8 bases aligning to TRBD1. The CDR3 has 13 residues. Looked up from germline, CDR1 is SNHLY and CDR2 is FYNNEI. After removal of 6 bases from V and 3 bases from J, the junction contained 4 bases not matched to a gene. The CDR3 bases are TGTGCCAGCAGAAGAACAGGGGGCTACGAGCAGTACTTC. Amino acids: CASRRTGGYEQYF.

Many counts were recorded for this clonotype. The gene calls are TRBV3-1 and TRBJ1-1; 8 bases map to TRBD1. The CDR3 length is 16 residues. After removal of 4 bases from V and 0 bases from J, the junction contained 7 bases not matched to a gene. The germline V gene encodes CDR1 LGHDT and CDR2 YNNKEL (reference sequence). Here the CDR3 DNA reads TGTGCCAGCAGCCGCCGGACAGGGTACATGAACACTGAAGCTTTCTTT. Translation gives CASSRRTGYMNTEAFF. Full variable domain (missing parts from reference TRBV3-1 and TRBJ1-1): DTAVSQTPKYLVTQMGNDKSIKCEQNLGHDTMYWYKQDSKKFLKIMFSYNNKELIINETVPNRFSPKSPDKAHLNLHINSLELGDSAVYFCASSRRTGYMNTEAFFGQGTRLTVV.

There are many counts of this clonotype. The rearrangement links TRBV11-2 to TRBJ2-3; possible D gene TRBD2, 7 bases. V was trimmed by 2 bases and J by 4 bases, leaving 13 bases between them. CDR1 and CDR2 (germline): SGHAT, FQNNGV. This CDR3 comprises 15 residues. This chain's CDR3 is CASSLFRGAADTQYF. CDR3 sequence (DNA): TGTGCCAGCAGCTTATTCCGGGGGGCCGCAGATACGCAGTATTTT.